Listed here are 5 T cell receptor beta chains from one sample, sequenced in a study of T-cell reconstitution after alpha-beta-depleted transplantation in children. Preparing the TCRbeta library involved the use of unique molecular identifiers. A single record per CDR3 protein comes from TCRdb applying MiXCR to the PCR reads. The repertoire has around 380,000 distinct CDR3 sequences, roughly a tenth of them found once; the top ten carry about 5%. Sequencing used PBMCs from the stem cell graft donor, obtained from the stem cell graft. The receptors stem from a human donor who donated a stem cell graft to a child with acute myeloid leukemia.

This clonotype was observed a handful of times. The chain's CDR3 is CASSPGGGVETQYF. The CDR3, as DNA: TGTGCCAGCAGCCCCGGGGGGGGTGTCGAGACCCAGTACTTC. The V call is TRBV5-6, the J call TRBJ2-5; TRBD2 matches at 8 bases. Germline V lookup: CDR1 SGHDT, CDR2 YYEEEE. Trimming cost V 4 bases and J 5 bases; bases outside gene matches: 7. The CDR3 is made up of 14 amino acids.

This clonotype has only a few counts. This chain joins TRBV25-1 and TRBJ2-2, with 9 bases lining up with TRBD1. The CDR3 sequence is 15 residues long. V lost 6 bases to trimming and J lost 3 bases; unmatched junction nucleotides: 5. Germline V gene sequence: CDR1 MGHDK, CDR2 SYGVNS. The CDR3 here is CASSSRDRDTGELFF. CDR3 in DNA: TGTGCCAGCAGCTCAAGGGACAGGGACACCGGGGAGCTGTTTTTT.

This clonotype showed up just a few times. The chain combines TRBV5-1 with TRBJ2-5, with unresolved D. The CDR3 contains 13 residues. Trimming removed 2 bases from V and 2 bases from J, with 7 bases in between. From germline, CDR1 is SGHRS and CDR2 YFSETQ. The CDR3, as DNA: TGCGCCAGCAGCTTAATCAGTCAAGAGACCCAGTACTTC. Residues: CASSLISQETQYF.

This clonotype was observed many times. V usage is TRBV12-3 or TRBV12-4 and J usage is TRBJ2-2; the match to TRBD1 covers 8 bases. The CDR3 loop spans 15 amino acids. The junction had 2 bases not matched to a gene; V was cut back by 4 bases and J by 1 base. The CDR3 DNA sequence: TGTGCCAGCAGTTCCGGGACAGGGAACACCGGGGAGCTGTTTTTT. Protein sequence: CASSSGTGNTGELFF.

The chain recombines TRBV20-1 with TRBJ1-2; D remains ambiguous. CDR3 length equals 15 residues. V was pared by 2 bases and J by 5 bases, with 18 bases between. Germline-derived CDR1 and CDR2 are DFQATT and SNEGSKA (reference sequence). Written as DNA, the CDR3 is TGCAGTGCTAGATCAACCACCGGAGGAGGATATGGCTACACCTTC. Protein: CSARSTTGGGYGYTF.